The next 24 T cell receptor beta chains were all read from a single sample in a study of CD8+CD57+ T cells in acquired aplastic anemia. CD8+CD57+ cell expansion, shown by flow cytometry, had occurred in the patients selected for sequencing. It was genomic DNA that served as the template for profiling TCR beta VDJ and CDR3. TCRdb used MiXCR to reprocess the reads, holding one entry per CDR3 protein. This table has just over 450,000 distinct CDR3 sequences, around a third appearing once. The sequenced material came from sorted CD4+, CD8+, or CD8+CD57+ T cells (not recorded which) from PBMCs. The source of these receptors is a human donor with aplastic anemia.

This clonotype showed up many times. The rearrangement links TRBV20-1 to TRBJ2-5, with 9 bases fitting TRBD2. The CDR3 sequence is 14 residues long. Germline V gene lookup returns CDR1 DFQATT and CDR2 SNEGSKA (reference sequence). With V trimmed by 3 bases and J by 5 bases, 7 bases remained unmatched. CDR3 region: CSARGGGVLETQYF. The CDR3 nucleotides read TGCAGTGCTAGGGGCGGGGGGGTTCTGGAGACCCAGTACTTC.

The CDR3 protein is CASSPSRDRKNIQYF. The CDR3 nucleotides are TGTGCCAGCAGTCCGAGTCGGGATCGCAAAAACATTCAGTACTTC. The chain recombines TRBV11-2 with TRBJ2-4; D is possibly TRBD2 (5 bases). CDR1 SGHAT and CDR2 FQNNGV come from the germline V gene. Trimming cost V 6 bases and J 3 bases, with 15 bases left between them. The CDR3 runs to 15 residues.

This clonotype was counted ten times or more. This rearrangement joins TRBV15 to TRBJ1-5; the D is unclear. CDR1 is LNHNV, CDR2 YYDKDF, per germline (reference sequence). V lost 0 bases to trimming and J lost 6 bases, with 9 bases between them. The CDR3 is made up of 14 amino acids. The CDR3 bases are TGTGCCACCAGCAGAGATAGGTCTAGTCAGCCCCAGCATTTT. Its translation is CATSRDRSSQPQHF.

The V and J genes are TRBV19 and TRBJ1-4; no clear D gene. Germline V lookup: CDR1 LNHDA, CDR2 SQIVND (reference sequence). There are 13 residues in the CDR3. V shed 3 bases and J shed 3 bases, with 5 bases lying between them. CDR3 coding DNA: TGTGCCAGTAGTATTGACGCTAATGAAAAACTGTTTTTT. Protein product: CASSIDANEKLFF.

This chain uses TRBV30 with TRBJ2-7; the D is unclear. V was cut by 1 base and J by 5 bases, with 12 bases left in between. The CDR3 runs 13 residues. Germline CDR1 and CDR2: GTSNPN and SVGIG (reference sequence). Here the CDR3 reads CAWSEGQLHEQYF. The CDR3 bases are TGTGCCTGGAGTGAGGGCCAGCTTCACGAGCAGTACTTC.

This clonotype came up a few times. This chain joins TRBV4-2 and TRBJ2-7; D is possibly TRBD1 (6 bases). The V end lost 4 bases, the J end lost 3 bases, and 19 bases lay between the germline ends. CDR1 is LGHNA and CDR2 is YNFKEQ in the germline V gene. This CDR3 region has 16 residues. CDR3 bases: TGTGCCAGCAGCCCTTACTACCGGGACACAAACTACGAGCAGTACTTC. Its translation is CASSPYYRDTNYEQYF.

This clonotype has only a few counts. The junction does not match germline at one end; this may be a read error. This chain uses TRBV10-3 with TRBJ1-2; 9 bases match TRBD1. This CDR3 comprises 14 residues. Germline lookup yields CDR1 ENHRY and CDR2 SYGVKD. The CDR3 reads CASSASGTGYGYTF. The CDR3 DNA sequence: TGTGCCAGCAGTGCCTCCGGGACAGGGTATGGCTACACCTTC.

The count of this clonotype is one. The chain combines TRBV7-2 with TRBJ2-3, with D unclear. The CDR3 runs 11 residues. Germline V lookup: CDR1 SGHTA, CDR2 FQGNSA. The ends were cut back, 5 bases at V and 3 bases at J, with 3 bases in the middle. Here the CDR3 reads CASSKTDTQYF. The CDR3 nucleotides read TGTGCCAGCAGCAAAACAGATACGCAGTATTTT.

This clonotype has only one observation. Possible read error: a much larger clone is one base away. The V gene is TRBV7-2, the J gene TRBJ1-6; tentative D call: TRBD1 (6 bases). Germline CDR1 and CDR2: SGHTA and FQGNSA. V lost 0 bases and J 0 bases, leaving 12 bases between the germline ends. The CDR3 has 18 amino acids. The CDR3 loop reads CASSLAGHLSSYNSPLHF. The CDR3 DNA follows: TGTGCCAGCAGCTTAGCGGGACACCTGAGCTCCTATAATTCACCCCTCCACTTT.

This sequence joins TRBV19 and TRBJ2-7; TRBD1 matches 9 bases. There are 15 residues in the CDR3. CDR1 and CDR2 from the germline V gene are LNHDA and SQIVND (reference sequence). Trimming took 3 bases from V and 2 from J; bases not matched to a gene: 5. In nucleotides, the CDR3 is TGTGCCAGTAGTATTAGGGACAGGGAACCCTACGAGCAGTACTTC. This sequence encodes CASSIRDREPYEQYF.

This clonotype was counted a few times. The chain is built from TRBV27 and TRBJ2-2, with D tentatively TRBD1 or TRBD2 (5 bases each). V was cut by 5 bases and J by 6 bases, with 16 bases left in between. Germline values: CDR1 MNHEY, CDR2 SMNVEV (reference sequence). This CDR3 contains 15 residues. For the CDR3, the DNA is TGTGCCAGCAGTCCCAGAGGGGTGGAGCCCGGGGAGCTGTTTTTT. This codes for CASSPRGVEPGELFF.

This chain uses TRBV29-1 with TRBJ2-3, with D hard to call. The CDR3 loop spans 12 amino acids. The germline V and J ends were trimmed by 7 bases and 2 bases, with 10 bases remaining between them. Germline CDR1 is SQVTM and CDR2 is ANQGSEA. The CDR3 protein is CSEVSLTDTQYF. CDR3 sequence (DNA): TGCAGCGAGGTCAGCCTCACAGATACGCAGTATTTT.

The gene calls are TRBV20-1 and TRBJ1-1; a possible D gene is TRBD1 (6 bases). This CDR3 comprises 16 residues. CDR1 and CDR2 from the germline V gene are DFQATT and SNEGSKA (reference sequence). V lost 6 bases and J 0 bases, leaving 20 bases between the germline ends. The CDR3 here is CSATGQPFIMNTEAFF. The CDR3 DNA reads TGCAGTGCGACAGGACAGCCATTTATAATGAACACTGAAGCTTTCTTT.

V usage is TRBV7-2 and J usage is TRBJ1-1; D remains unclear. Trimming pared 3 bases from V and 3 bases from J, leaving 14 bases between. Germline-derived CDR1 and CDR2 are SGHTA and FQGNSA. The CDR3 is 15 amino acids. The DNA of the CDR3 is TGTGCCAGCAGCTTGGAGGGCGCCGGGGACACTGAAGCTTTCTTT. This translates into CASSLEGAGDTEAFF.

CDR3 bases: TGTGCCAGCAGCTCCCGACTAGCGGGAGGTGCGGAGACCCAGTACTTC. Protein sequence: CASSSRLAGGAETQYF. The V call is TRBV5-4, the J call TRBJ2-5; 13 bases align to TRBD2. The junction had 7 bases not matched to a gene; V was cut back by 3 bases and J by 5 bases. This CDR3 has 16 residues. Per the germline V gene, CDR1 is SGHNT and CDR2 is YYREEE (reference sequence).

The CDR3 DNA sequence: TGCAGTGCTGCACGTCCGCGACAGGGGGTTGTTGGCTACACCTTC. Translating gives CSAARPRQGVVGYTF. This chain joins TRBV20-1 and TRBJ1-2; 9 bases align to TRBD1. Germline V gene data show CDR1 as DFQATT and CDR2 as SNEGSKA (reference sequence). CDR3 size: 15 residues. Germline trimming cut 5 bases from V and 7 bases from J; bases unmatched to any gene: 14.

V is TRBV5-1 and J is TRBJ1-3; 7 bases align to TRBD1. Losses at the gene ends were 5 bases for V and 2 bases for J; bases not matched to a gene: 4. Germline values: CDR1 SGHRS, CDR2 YFSETQ. The CDR3 is 14 amino acids. CDR3 DNA sequence: TGCGCCAGCAGAAGTCAGGGGGCTGGAAACACCATATATTTT. This sequence encodes CASRSQGAGNTIYF.

This clonotype was seen a handful of times. The rearrangement uses TRBV4-2 and TRBJ1-1; D call uncertain. Trimming removed 4 bases from V and 1 base from J, with 7 bases in between. Germline CDR1 is LGHNA and CDR2 is YNFKEQ. This CDR3 spans 13 amino acids. The CDR3 reads CASSLPENTEAFF. The CDR3 bases are TGTGCCAGCAGCCTTCCTGAGAACACTGAAGCTTTCTTT.

The rearrangement uses TRBV15 and TRBJ2-5; D tentatively fits TRBD1 or TRBD2 (5 bases each). From germline, CDR1 is LNHNV and CDR2 YYDKDF (reference sequence). There are 17 residues in the CDR3. V was trimmed by 3 bases and J by 5 bases, leaving 22 bases between them. The chain's CDR3 is CATSSSREPGAEETQYF. For the CDR3, the DNA is TGTGCCACCAGCAGCTCGAGGGAACCCGGGGCGGAGGAGACCCAGTACTTC.

This clonotype was recorded many times. The J gene is TRBJ1-5, the V gene TRBV19; D is possibly TRBD1 (5 bases). V lost 6 bases and J 3 bases, leaving 12 bases between the germline ends. The V gene's germline CDR1 is LNHDA and CDR2 SQIVND (reference sequence). The CDR3 is 14 amino acids. CDR3 region: CASSTGGDNQPQHF. CDR3 DNA sequence: TGTGCCAGTAGCACGGGGGGGGACAATCAGCCCCAGCATTTT.

This clonotype was seen a few times. This chain joins TRBV11-2 and TRBJ2-4, with D perhaps being TRBD1 or TRBD2 (5 bases each). The germline CDR1 and CDR2 sequences are SGHAT and FQNNGV. The CDR3 sequence is 16 residues long. V lost 1 base and J 2 bases, leaving 12 bases between the germline ends. The CDR3 region is CASSLVGDPPKNIQYF. As DNA, the CDR3 is TGTGCCAGCAGCTTAGTAGGGGACCCTCCCAAAAACATTCAGTACTTC.

This clonotype showed up many times. The rearrangement joins TRBV20-1 to TRBJ1-2; D unresolved. V shed 3 bases and J shed 3 bases, with 8 bases lying between them. The CDR3 contains 12 residues. CDR1 DFQATT and CDR2 SNEGSKA come from the germline V gene (reference sequence). Written as DNA, the CDR3 is TGCAGTGCTAGTCTATCAGACTATGGCTACACCTTC. Protein: CSASLSDYGYTF.

The chain couples TRBV19 to TRBJ2-7, with 9 bases identical to TRBD2. This CDR3 has 14 amino acids. V lost 11 bases, J lost 2 bases, and 10 bases stayed unmatched. Germline lookup yields CDR1 LNHDA and CDR2 SQIVND (reference sequence). In nucleotides, the CDR3 is TGTGCCTGGGGCCGGAGCGGGAGGACCTACGAGCAGTACTTC. It yields the protein CAWGRSGRTYEQYF.

Comments on this clonotype: This may stem from a read error, because a much larger clone lies one nucleotide away. The chain recombines TRBV14 with TRBJ2-1; D is unresolved. CDR1 is SGHDN and CDR2 is FVKESK in the germline V gene. The CDR3 runs 14 residues. CDR3 sequence reads: CASSQLRLSDEQLF. The CDR3 nucleotides are TGTGCCAGCAGCCAACTACGGCTATCCGACGAGCAGCTCTTC.